The sequence of this TCR beta chain was determined in a study of cytomegalovirus exposure and HLA in healthy donors. The wider study: When 398 donors were genotyped, around 77% of them were found to fall in the Caucasian-associated ancestry cluster. Overall study results and limits: Later analysis placed DRB1 highest and HLA-C lowest in TCR association rates, which differed by HLA locus. Certain indistinguishable V segments, among them TRBV6-2 and TRBV6-3, were excluded.

V lost 0 bases and J lost 3; bases outside the gene matches: 9. The CDR3 has 17 residues. The germline V gene encodes CDR1 SGDLS and CDR2 YYNGEE. PCR primers comprised 60 Vbeta and 13 Jbeta primers. The assay was immunoSEQ multiplex PCR, and TCRdb's table has in-frame clones only and misses some. The table includes roughly 150,000 clones, roughly 76% detected once. Comment on this clone: Its antigen is unknown.

The clonotype originates from a male donor in good health and CMV-seronegative. The specimen sequenced was PBMCs. The V call is TRBV9, the J call TRBJ1-1; 9 positions match TRBD1. The CDR3 protein is CASSVGGTGKLDTEAFF. DNA of the CDR3: TGTGCCAGCAGCGTAGGAGGGACAGGGAAGTTGGACACTGAAGCTTTCTTT.